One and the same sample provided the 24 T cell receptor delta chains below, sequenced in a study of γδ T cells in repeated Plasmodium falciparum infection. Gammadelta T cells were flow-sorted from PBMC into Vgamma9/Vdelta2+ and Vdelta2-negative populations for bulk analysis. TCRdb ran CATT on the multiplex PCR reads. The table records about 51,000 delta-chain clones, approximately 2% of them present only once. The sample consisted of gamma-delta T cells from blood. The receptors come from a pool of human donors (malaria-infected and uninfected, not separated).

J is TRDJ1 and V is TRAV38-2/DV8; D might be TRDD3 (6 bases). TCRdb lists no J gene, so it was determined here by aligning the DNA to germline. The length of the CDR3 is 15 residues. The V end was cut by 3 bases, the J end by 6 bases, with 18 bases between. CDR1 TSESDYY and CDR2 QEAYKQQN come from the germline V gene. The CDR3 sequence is CAYRKLGGKLNKLIF. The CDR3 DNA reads TGTGCTTATAGGAAACTGGGTGGGAAACTTAATAAACTCATCTTT.

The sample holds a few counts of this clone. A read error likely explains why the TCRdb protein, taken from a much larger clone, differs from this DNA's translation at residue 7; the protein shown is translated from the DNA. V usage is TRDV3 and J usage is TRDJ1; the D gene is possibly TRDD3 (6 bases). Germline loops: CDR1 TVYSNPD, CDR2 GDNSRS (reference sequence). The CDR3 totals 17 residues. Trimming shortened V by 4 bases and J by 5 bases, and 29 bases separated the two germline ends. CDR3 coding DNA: TGTGCCTCCGCCTCCCTACCCCCGGGGGACGGGAGAGATAAACTCATCTTT. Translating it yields CASASLPPGDGRDKLIF. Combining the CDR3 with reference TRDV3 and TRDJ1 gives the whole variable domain CDKVTQSSPDQTVASGSEVVLLCTYDTVYSNPDLFWYRIRPDYSFQFVFYGDNSRSEGADFTQGRFSVKHILTQKAFHLVISPVRTEDSATYYCASASLPPGDGRDKLIFGKGTRVTVEP.

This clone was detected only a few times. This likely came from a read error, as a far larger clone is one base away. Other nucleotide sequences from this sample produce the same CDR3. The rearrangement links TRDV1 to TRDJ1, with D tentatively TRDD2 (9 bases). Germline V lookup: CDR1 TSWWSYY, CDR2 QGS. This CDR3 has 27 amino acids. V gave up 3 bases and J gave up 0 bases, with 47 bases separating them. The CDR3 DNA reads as TGTGCTCTTGGGGACCGGCCTTCCTACGGAGTATTTTACTGGGGGCCCTGGGGGTCAGTGTACACCGATAAACTCATCTTT. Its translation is CALGDRPSYGVFYWGPWGSVYTDKLIF.

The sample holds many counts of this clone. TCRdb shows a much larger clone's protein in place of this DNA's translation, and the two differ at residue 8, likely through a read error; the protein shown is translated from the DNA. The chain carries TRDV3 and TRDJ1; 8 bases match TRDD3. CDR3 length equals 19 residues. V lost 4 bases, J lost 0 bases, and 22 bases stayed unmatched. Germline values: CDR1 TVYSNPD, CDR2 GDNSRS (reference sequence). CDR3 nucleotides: TGTGCCTCCTTTCTTCCTCCACGCGGGGATACTGGGTACACCGATAAACTCATCTTT. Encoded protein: CASFLPPRGDTGYTDKLIF.

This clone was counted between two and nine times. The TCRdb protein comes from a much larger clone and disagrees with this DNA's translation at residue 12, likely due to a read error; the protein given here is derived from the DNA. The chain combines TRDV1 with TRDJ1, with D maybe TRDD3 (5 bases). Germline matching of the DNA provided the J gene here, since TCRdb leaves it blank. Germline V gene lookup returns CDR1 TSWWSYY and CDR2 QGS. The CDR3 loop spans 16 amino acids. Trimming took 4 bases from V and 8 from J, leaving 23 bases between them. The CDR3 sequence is CALGAPAGDVDKKLIF. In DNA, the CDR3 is TGTGCTCTTGGGGCGCCCGCCGGGGACGTGGACAAAAAACTCATCTTT.

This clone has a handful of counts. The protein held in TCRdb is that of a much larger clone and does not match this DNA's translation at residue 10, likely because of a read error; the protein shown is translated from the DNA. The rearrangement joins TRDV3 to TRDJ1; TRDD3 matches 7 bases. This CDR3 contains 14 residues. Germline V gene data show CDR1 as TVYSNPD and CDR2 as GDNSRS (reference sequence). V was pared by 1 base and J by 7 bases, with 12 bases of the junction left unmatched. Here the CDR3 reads CAFKEPGGYAKLIF. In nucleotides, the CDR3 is TGTGCCTTTAAAGAGCCTGGGGGCTACGCTAAACTCATCTTT.

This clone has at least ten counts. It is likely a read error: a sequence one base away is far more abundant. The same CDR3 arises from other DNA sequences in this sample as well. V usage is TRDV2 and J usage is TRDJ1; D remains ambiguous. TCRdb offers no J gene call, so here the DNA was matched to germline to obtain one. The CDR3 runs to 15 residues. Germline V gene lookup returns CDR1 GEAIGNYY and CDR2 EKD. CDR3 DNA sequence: TGTGCTTGTGACACCGTGTCCTCCCACACCGATAAACTCATCTTT. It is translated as CACDTVSSHTDKLIF.

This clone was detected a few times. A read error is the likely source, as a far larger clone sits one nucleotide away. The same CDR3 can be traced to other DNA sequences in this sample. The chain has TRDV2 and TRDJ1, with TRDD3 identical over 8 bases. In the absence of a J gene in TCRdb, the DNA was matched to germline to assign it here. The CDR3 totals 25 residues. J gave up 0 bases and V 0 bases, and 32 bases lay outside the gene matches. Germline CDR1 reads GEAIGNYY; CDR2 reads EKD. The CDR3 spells CACDTGSLGFWELTTGGPYTDKLIF. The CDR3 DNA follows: TGTGCCTGTGACACCGGGAGCTTAGGGTTTTGGGAACTAACGACTGGGGGCCCATACACCGATAAACTCATCTTT.

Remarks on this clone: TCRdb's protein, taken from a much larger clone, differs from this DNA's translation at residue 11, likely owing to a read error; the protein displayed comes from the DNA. The chain's CDR3 is CAFDYWGPAYPDKLIF. CDR3 bases: TGTGCCTTTGATTACTGGGGGCCAGCGTACCCCGATAAACTCATCTTT. This chain connects TRDV3 to TRDJ1, with 8 bases that match TRDD3. TCRdb records no J gene; here it was assigned by comparing the DNA to germline. Germline CDR1 and CDR2: TVYSNPD and GDNSRS (reference sequence). V lost 2 bases to trimming and J lost 3 bases; unmatched junction nucleotides: 14. The CDR3 has 16 residues. Full variable domain (missing parts from reference TRDV3 and TRDJ1): CDKVTQSSPDQTVASGSEVVLLCTYDTVYSNPDLFWYRIRPDYSFQFVFYGDNSRSEGADFTQGRFSVKHILTQKAFHLVISPVRTEDSATYYCAFDYWGPAYPDKLIFGKGTRVTVEP.

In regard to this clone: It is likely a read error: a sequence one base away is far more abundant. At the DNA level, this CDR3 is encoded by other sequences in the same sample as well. The CDR3 reads CACDQRLGIPGSIF. For the CDR3, the DNA is TGTGCCTGTGACCAAAGGCTGGGGATCCCAGGATCCATCTTT. The V segment is TRDV2, and no J call was made; the table's TRDD3 call for D was not verified on the DNA. The CDR3 sequence is 14 residues long. Germline V gives CDR1 GEAIGNYY, CDR2 EKD.

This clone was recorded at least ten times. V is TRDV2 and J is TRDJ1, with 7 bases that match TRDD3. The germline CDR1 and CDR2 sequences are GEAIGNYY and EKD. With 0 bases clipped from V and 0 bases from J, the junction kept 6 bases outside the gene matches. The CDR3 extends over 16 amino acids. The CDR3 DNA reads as TGTGCCTGTGACACCCTGGGGGTACAGTACACCGATAAACTCATCTTT. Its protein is CACDTLGVQYTDKLIF.

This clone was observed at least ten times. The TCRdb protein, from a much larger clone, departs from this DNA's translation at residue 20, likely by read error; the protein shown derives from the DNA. CDR3 in amino acids: CALGKGILWWGIPKYTDKLTF. CDR3 sequence (DNA): TGTGCTCTTGGGAAGGGGATTCTTTGGTGGGGGATACCAAAGTACACCGATAAACTCACCTTT. J is TRDJ1 and V is TRDV1; 10 positions agree with TRDD3. The CDR3 is 21 residues long. Germline CDR1 reads TSWWSYY; CDR2 reads QGS.

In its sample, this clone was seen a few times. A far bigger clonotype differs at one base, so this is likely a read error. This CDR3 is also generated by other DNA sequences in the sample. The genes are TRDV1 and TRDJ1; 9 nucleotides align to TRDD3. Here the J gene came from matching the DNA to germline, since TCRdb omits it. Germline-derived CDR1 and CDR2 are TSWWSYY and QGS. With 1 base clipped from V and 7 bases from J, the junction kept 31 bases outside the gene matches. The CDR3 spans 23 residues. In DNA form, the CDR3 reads TGTGCTCTTGGGGAACCAGTTACCCTTAAAGCCTTCTTACGCCGGGGGATACTGGGTAAACTCATCTTT. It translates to CALGEPVTLKAFLRRGILGKLIF.

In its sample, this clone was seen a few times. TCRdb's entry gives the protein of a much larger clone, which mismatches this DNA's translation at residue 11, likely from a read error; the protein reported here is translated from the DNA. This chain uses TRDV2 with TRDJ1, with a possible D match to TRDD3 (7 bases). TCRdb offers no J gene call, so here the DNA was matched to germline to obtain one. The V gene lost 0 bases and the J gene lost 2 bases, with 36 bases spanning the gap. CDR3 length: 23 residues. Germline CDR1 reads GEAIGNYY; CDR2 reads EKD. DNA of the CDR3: TGTGCCTGTGACACCATTGACTCTTCCTGGAGGACTGGGGATGTTACGGCGACCGATAAACTCATCTTT. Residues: CACDTIDSSWRTGDVTATDKLIF.

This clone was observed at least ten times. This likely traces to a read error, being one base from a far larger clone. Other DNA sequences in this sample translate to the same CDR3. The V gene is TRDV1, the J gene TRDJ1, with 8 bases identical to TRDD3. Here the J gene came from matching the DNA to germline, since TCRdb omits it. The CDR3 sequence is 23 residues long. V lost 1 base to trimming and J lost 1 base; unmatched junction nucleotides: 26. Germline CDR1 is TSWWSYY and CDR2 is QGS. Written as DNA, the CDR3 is TGTGCTCTTGGGGAACAAGTTTTCCTTTCATTTCCGCTGGGGGACCGTTGCACCGATAAACTCATCTTT. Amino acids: CALGEQVFLSFPLGDRCTDKLIF.

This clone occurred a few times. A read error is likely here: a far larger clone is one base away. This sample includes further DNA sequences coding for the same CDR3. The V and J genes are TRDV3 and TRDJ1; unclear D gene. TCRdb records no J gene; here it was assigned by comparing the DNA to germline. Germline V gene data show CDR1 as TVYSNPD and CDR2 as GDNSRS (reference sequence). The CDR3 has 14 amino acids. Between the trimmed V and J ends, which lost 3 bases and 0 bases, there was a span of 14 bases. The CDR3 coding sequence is TGTGCCTTCACGTATCCCCAATACACCGATAAACTCATCTTT. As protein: CAFTYPQYTDKLIF. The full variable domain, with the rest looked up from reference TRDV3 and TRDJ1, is CDKVTQSSPDQTVASGSEVVLLCTYDTVYSNPDLFWYRIRPDYSFQFVFYGDNSRSEGADFTQGRFSVKHILTQKAFHLVISPVRTEDSATYYCAFTYPQYTDKLIFGKGTRVTVEP.

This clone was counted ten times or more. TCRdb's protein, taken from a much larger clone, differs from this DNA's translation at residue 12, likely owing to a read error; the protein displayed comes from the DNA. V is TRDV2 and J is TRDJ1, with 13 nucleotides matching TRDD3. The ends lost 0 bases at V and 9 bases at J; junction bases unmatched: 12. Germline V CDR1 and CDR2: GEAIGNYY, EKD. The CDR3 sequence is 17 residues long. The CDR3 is CACDTVLGDTRVRELIF. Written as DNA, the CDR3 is TGTGCCTGTGACACCGTACTGGGGGATACGCGGGTACGGGAACTCATCTTT.

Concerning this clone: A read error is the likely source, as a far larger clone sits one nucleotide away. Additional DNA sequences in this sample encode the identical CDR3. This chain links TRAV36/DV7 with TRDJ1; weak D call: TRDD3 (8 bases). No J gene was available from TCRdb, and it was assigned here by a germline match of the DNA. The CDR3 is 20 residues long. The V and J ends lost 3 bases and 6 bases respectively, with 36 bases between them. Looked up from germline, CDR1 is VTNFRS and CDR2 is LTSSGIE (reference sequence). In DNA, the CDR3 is TGTGCTGTGGCTCGCTGGGATTCCTACGGAGCTACTGGGGGTCGAAATAAACTCATCTTT. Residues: CAVARWDSYGATGGRNKLIF.

CDR3 loop: CALGERPLPFWGYTDKLIF. For the CDR3, the DNA is TGTGCTCTTGGGGAACGACCCCTACCTTTCTGGGGGTACACCGATAAACTCATCTTT. The rearrangement joins TRDV1 to TRDJ1, with TRDD3 matching 7 bases. The J gene, missing from TCRdb, was assigned here through DNA to germline matching. Germline trimming cut 1 base from V and 0 bases from J; bases unmatched to any gene: 14. Germline loops: CDR1 TSWWSYY, CDR2 QGS. The CDR3 has 19 amino acids.

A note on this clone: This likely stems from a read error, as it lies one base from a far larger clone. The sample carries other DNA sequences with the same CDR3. CDR3 amino acids: CALGEIYNIYWGIRTDKLIF. DNA of the CDR3: TGCGCTCTTGGGGAAATCTACAACATCTACTGGGGGATACGCACCGATAAACTCATCTTT. The chain couples TRDV1 to TRDJ1, with TRDD3 matching over 13 bases. Since TCRdb gives no J gene, matching the DNA to germline was used here to assign it. Germline V gene data show CDR1 as TSWWSYY and CDR2 as QGS. This CDR3 comprises 20 residues.

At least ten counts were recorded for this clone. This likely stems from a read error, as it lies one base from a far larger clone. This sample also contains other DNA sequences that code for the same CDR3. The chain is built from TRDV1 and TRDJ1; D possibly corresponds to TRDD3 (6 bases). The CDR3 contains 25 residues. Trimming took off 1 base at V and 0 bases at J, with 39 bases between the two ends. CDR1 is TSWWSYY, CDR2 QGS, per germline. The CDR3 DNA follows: TGTGCTCTTGGGGAACCTCATTTCCTGCGGGGTTCGTTACGCTGGGGAGCCTCCTACACCGATAAACTCATCTTT. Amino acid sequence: CALGEPHFLRGSLRWGASYTDKLIF.

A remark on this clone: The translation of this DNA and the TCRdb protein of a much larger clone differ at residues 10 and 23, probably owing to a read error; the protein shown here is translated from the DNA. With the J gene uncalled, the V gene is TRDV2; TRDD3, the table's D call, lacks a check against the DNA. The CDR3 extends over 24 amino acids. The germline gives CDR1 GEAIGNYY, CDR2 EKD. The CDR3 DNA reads TGTGCCTGTGACACTCTTCCTGGGGGACACGCGGATGCACAACCCAAATTGTACACCGATAAACTCACCTTT. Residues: CACDTLPGGHADAQPKLYTDKLTF.

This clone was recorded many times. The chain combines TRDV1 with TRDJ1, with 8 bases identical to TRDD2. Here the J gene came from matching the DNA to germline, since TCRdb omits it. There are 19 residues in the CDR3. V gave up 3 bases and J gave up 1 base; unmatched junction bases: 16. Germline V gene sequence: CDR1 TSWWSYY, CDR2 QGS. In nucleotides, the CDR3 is TGTGCTCTTGGGGAGGACGCCTTCCTAAGGGTACTTTCCACCGATAAACTCATCTTT. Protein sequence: CALGEDAFLRVLSTDKLIF.

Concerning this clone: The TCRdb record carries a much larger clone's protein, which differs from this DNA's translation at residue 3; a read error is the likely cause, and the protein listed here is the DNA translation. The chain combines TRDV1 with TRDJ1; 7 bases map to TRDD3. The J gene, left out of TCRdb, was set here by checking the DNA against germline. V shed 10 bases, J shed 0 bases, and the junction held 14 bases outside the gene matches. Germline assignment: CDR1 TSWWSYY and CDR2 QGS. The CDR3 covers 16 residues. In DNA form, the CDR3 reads TGTGCTCCTTTACTGGGGATCCCTTTGAACACCGATAAACTCATCTTT. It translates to CAPLLGIPLNTDKLIF.